This TCR beta chain was sequenced in a study of blood T cell repertoires in COVID-19. Repertoires were generated with immunoSEQ multiplex PCR, while TCRdb's copy carries only in-frame clones and drops some. Of around 250,000 clones listed, approximately 87% are singletons. Losses at the gene ends were 0 bases for V and 2 bases for J; bases not matched to a gene: 4. There are 15 residues in the CDR3. CDR1 is SGDLS, CDR2 YYNGEE, per germline. The V call is TRBV9, the J call TRBJ1-2; 7 bases are a match to TRBD1. The clonotype was recovered from a man aged 55 to 69 with acute or convalescent COVID-19. What was sequenced was peripheral blood. This chain's CDR3 is CASSVAGTANYGYTF. Here the CDR3 DNA reads TGTGCCAGCAGCGTAGCAGGGACAGCCAACTATGGCTACACCTTC.